The 28 T cell receptor beta chains below all came from one sample that was sequenced in a study of cytomegalovirus exposure and HLA in healthy donors. Researchers ran the PCR with 60 Vbeta and 13 Jbeta primers. The method was immunoSEQ multiplex PCR; TCRdb's version includes in-frame clones alone and lacks a portion of them. The profile covers around 70,000 clones, with around 75% appearing a single time and 9.5% to 15% taken by the ten largest. Sequenced material: PBMCs. The receptors were sampled from a man between 65 and 85 years old in good health and CMV-seronegative.

The chain employs TRBV5-6 and TRBJ2-5; 12 nucleotides agree with TRBD2. The last part of the DNA fits TRBJ2-7 better; the J call may be wrong. Germline CDR1 and CDR2: SGHDT and YYEEEE. The CDR3 runs 18 residues. The CDR3 bases are TGTGCCAGCAGCTCCTTAAAAAGACTAGCGGGAGTCTTCCACGAGCAGTACTTC. Translating it yields CASSSLKRLAGVFHEQYF.

This clone occurred a few times. The rearrangement uses TRBV6-5 and TRBJ1-1; 8 bases are shared with TRBD1. The V gene end was trimmed by 6 bases and the J gene end by 8 bases; junction bases not matched to a gene: 8. The CDR3 has 13 residues. The V gene's germline CDR1 is MNHEY and CDR2 SVGAGI. The CDR3 sequence is CASSTPDRVEAFF. In DNA, the CDR3 is TGTGCCAGCAGCACCCCGGACAGGGTAGAAGCTTTCTTT.

This rearrangement joins TRBV16 to TRBJ2-7; 7 bases align to TRBD2. This CDR3 is 17 amino acids long. Germline assignment: CDR1 KGHSY and CDR2 FQNENV. V lost 0 bases, J lost 6 bases, and 14 bases stayed unmatched. CDR3 sequence reads: CASSQSRGSGRGREQYF. In nucleotides, the CDR3 is TGTGCCAGCAGCCAATCTCGGGGTTCAGGGAGGGGCCGCGAGCAGTACTTC.

The chain uses TRBV5-5 and TRBJ2-6; D is undetermined. CDR1 is SGHKS, CDR2 YYEKEE, per germline (reference sequence). With 1 base removed from V and 1 base from J, the gap between germline ends came to 18 bases. The length of the CDR3 is 19 residues. This chain's CDR3 is CASSLFRQVPPSGANVLTF. The CDR3 DNA reads TGTGCCAGCAGCTTGTTTCGCCAGGTACCTCCATCTGGGGCCAACGTCCTGACTTTC.

This clone was counted only a few times. The genes are TRBV6-5 and TRBJ1-6; 7 nucleotides align to TRBD1. The CDR3 loop spans 15 amino acids. Per germline, CDR1 MNHEY and CDR2 SVGAGI. V was clipped by 2 bases and J by 7 bases; unmatched bases: 5. The CDR3 DNA sequence: TGTGCCAGCAGTTACAACAGGGGCGGGAATTCACCCCTCCACTTT. Amino acids: CASSYNRGGNSPLHF.

V and J are TRBV5-1 and TRBJ1-1; D gene uncertain. CDR3 length: 18 residues. Trimming shortened V by 4 bases and J by 0 bases, and 22 bases separated the two germline ends. CDR1 SGHRS and CDR2 YFSETQ come from the germline V gene. CDR3 protein: CASSPEAKGFSMNTEAFF. DNA of the CDR3: TGCGCCAGCAGCCCGGAGGCAAAAGGATTCTCTATGAACACTGAAGCTTTCTTT.

J is TRBJ2-5 and V is TRBV14, with 8 nucleotides matching TRBD2. Trimming removed 2 bases from V and 2 bases from J; junction bases left unmatched: 4. Germline CDR1 is SGHDN and CDR2 is FVKESK. The CDR3 runs 15 residues. CDR3 DNA: TGTGCCAGCAGCCAACGAACTAGCGGTCAAGAGACCCAGTACTTC. Protein sequence: CASSQRTSGQETQYF.

This chain links TRBV7-2 with TRBJ2-6, with a weak D call TRBD1 (7 bases). Trimming removed 2 bases from V and 3 bases from J, with 11 bases in between. CDR3 size: 16 residues. The germline gives CDR1 SGHTA, CDR2 FQGNSA. Written as DNA, the CDR3 is TGTGCCAGCAGCTTACAGGGGGGTTTTGGGGCCAACGTCCTGACTTTC. This codes for CASSLQGGFGANVLTF.

Only one count was recorded for this clone. The V call is TRBV11-2, the J call TRBJ1-5; 8 bases align to TRBD1. The V gene's germline CDR1 is SGHAT and CDR2 FQNNGV. The CDR3 spans 15 residues. The junction had 7 bases not matched to a gene; V was cut back by 3 bases and J by 6 bases. The CDR3 loop is CASSFSRGPGQPQHF. The CDR3 DNA reads TGTGCCAGCAGCTTTTCCAGGGGGCCAGGTCAGCCCCAGCATTTT. Complete variable domain (other parts from reference TRBV11-2 and TRBJ1-5): EAGVAQSPRYKIIEKRQSVAFWCNPISGHATLYWYQQILGQGPKLLIQFQNNGVVDDSQLPKDRFSAERLKGVDSTLKIQPAKLEDSAVYLCASSFSRGPGQPQHFGDGTRLSIL.

The table lists this clone with a count of one. V is TRBV9 and J is TRBJ1-3; D is possibly TRBD1 (6 bases). CDR1 is SGDLS and CDR2 is YYNGEE in the germline V gene. V lost 5 bases and J 4 bases, leaving 10 bases between the germline ends. The CDR3 is made up of 13 amino acids. The DNA of the CDR3 is TGTGCCAGCAGAGCACAGGGAGGAAACACCATATATTTT. Residues: CASRAQGGNTIYF.

This chain connects TRBV11-2 to TRBJ1-5; D gene unclear. CDR1 SGHAT and CDR2 FQNNGV come from the germline V gene. The CDR3 extends over 13 amino acids. V was clipped by 3 bases and J by 5 bases, with 8 bases between them. In DNA, the CDR3 is TGTGCCAGCAGCTTCGTCCAGGATCAGCCCCAGCATTTT. It specifies CASSFVQDQPQHF. The full variable domain, with the rest looked up from reference TRBV11-2 and TRBJ1-5, is EAGVAQSPRYKIIEKRQSVAFWCNPISGHATLYWYQQILGQGPKLLIQFQNNGVVDDSQLPKDRFSAERLKGVDSTLKIQPAKLEDSAVYLCASSFVQDQPQHFGDGTRLSIL.

The chain has TRBV7-8 and TRBJ2-7; D may be TRBD1 (6 bases). The CDR3 contains 13 residues. V was clipped by 6 bases and J by 5 bases, with 14 bases between them. Germline V gene sequence: CDR1 SGHVS, CDR2 FQNEAQ. The CDR3 protein is CASRQDQGNEQYF. Here the CDR3 DNA reads TGTGCCAGCAGACAGGATCAGGGGAACGAGCAGTACTTC. Full variable domain (outside the CDR3, taken from reference TRBV7-8 and TRBJ2-7): GAGVSQSPRYKVAKRGQDVALRCDPISGHVSLFWYQQALGQGPEFLTYFQNEAQLDKSGLPSDRFFAERPEGSVSTLKIQRTQQEDSAVYLCASRQDQGNEQYFGPGTRLTVT.

This clone was seen more than once but under ten times. The rearrangement uses TRBV19 and TRBJ1-1, with D hard to call. Germline lookup yields CDR1 LNHDA and CDR2 SQIVND (reference sequence). This CDR3 has 15 residues. The V end was cut by 1 base, the J end by 1 base, with 10 bases between. The CDR3 loop reads CASSIVNRKNTEAFF. The CDR3 DNA reads as TGTGCCAGTAGTATAGTAAACAGAAAGAACACTGAAGCTTTCTTT.

The J gene is TRBJ2-2, the V gene TRBV6-1, with TRBD2 identical over 8 bases. CDR1 MNHNS and CDR2 SASEGT come from the germline V gene. The length of the CDR3 is 15 residues. V shed 7 bases, J shed 3 bases, and the junction held 7 bases outside the gene matches. CDR3 loop: CASKGGGLDTGELFF. The CDR3 DNA sequence: TGTGCCAGCAAGGGCGGGGGGTTGGACACCGGGGAGCTGTTTTTT.

The rearrangement uses TRBV6-5 and TRBJ2-7; D may be TRBD1 (6 bases). The germline V and J ends were trimmed by 6 bases and 0 bases, with 15 bases remaining between them. Germline CDR1 is MNHEY and CDR2 is SVGAGI. The CDR3 extends over 15 amino acids. The CDR3 region has the DNA TGTGCCAGCAGACGCGGCGCAGGGGTCTCCTACGAGCAGTACTTC. Its translation is CASRRGAGVSYEQYF.

The CDR3: CASPPTSSTILAKNIQYF. The CDR3 DNA sequence: TGTGCCAGCCCCCCGACTAGCAGTACCATCCTAGCCAAAAACATTCAGTACTTC. The gene calls are TRBV27 and TRBJ2-4; 7 nucleotides agree with TRBD2. There are 18 residues in the CDR3. V gave up 8 bases and J gave up 0 bases; unmatched junction bases: 16. Per germline, CDR1 MNHEY and CDR2 SMNVEV (reference sequence).

The chain combines TRBV11-2 with TRBJ2-2; D might be TRBD2 (5 bases). This CDR3 has 15 amino acids. With 5 bases removed from V and 4 bases from J, the gap between germline ends came to 14 bases. CDR1 is SGHAT and CDR2 is FQNNGV in the germline V gene. The CDR3 nucleotides read TGTGCCAGCAGCGTCGGCCCAAGCGGCACCGGGGAGCTGTTTTTT. It encodes CASSVGPSGTGELFF.

Only one count was recorded for this clone. The chain combines TRBV30 with TRBJ2-7; D is perhaps TRBD2 (6 bases). V gave up 4 bases and J gave up 6 bases, with 10 bases separating them. The CDR3 is 11 residues long. The germline V gene encodes CDR1 GTSNPN and CDR2 SVGIG (reference sequence). The CDR3: CAWTLASEQYF. Here the CDR3 DNA reads TGTGCCTGGACCCTAGCGTCCGAGCAGTACTTC.

CDR3 DNA sequence: TGTGCCAGTAAGACAGGGAGCACAGATACGCAGTATTTT. Amino acid sequence: CASKTGSTDTQYF. The V call is TRBV19, the J call TRBJ2-3; 7 nucleotides line up with TRBD1. This CDR3 contains 13 residues. V trimming: 7 bases; J trimming: 0 bases; junction bases outside the gene matches: 1. Germline V CDR1 and CDR2: LNHDA, SQIVND (reference sequence).

The J gene is TRBJ2-1, the V gene TRBV30, with 7 bases lining up with TRBD2. The CDR3 length is 12 residues. The junction had 7 bases not matched to a gene; V was cut back by 0 bases and J by 14 bases. Germline V gene sequence: CDR1 GTSNPN, CDR2 SVGIG (reference sequence). The CDR3 DNA reads TGTGCCTGGAGTGTACTTGGACTAGGAGAGTTCTTC. Amino acids: CAWSVLGLGEFF.

Comment on this clone: The junction departs from the called germline gene at one end, perhaps through a read error. The J gene is TRBJ1-1, the V gene TRBV7-9; 7 bases map to TRBD1. The CDR3 runs 16 residues. Germline assignment: CDR1 SEHNR and CDR2 FQNEAQ (reference sequence). CDR3 in amino acids: CSSSQGRTGPNTEAFF. As DNA, the CDR3 is TGTTCCAGCAGCCAGGGAAGGACAGGACCTAACACTGAAGCTTTCTTT.

This sequence joins TRBV28 and TRBJ1-1, with D unclear. CDR1 MDHEN and CDR2 SYDVKM come from the germline V gene. Trimming left V 6 bases short and J 6 bases short, with 8 bases between. The length of the CDR3 is 11 residues. The CDR3 reads CASRGRPEAFF. Written as DNA, the CDR3 is TGTGCCAGCAGAGGGAGACCTGAAGCTTTCTTT.

The chain has TRBV18 and TRBJ1-1; 8 nucleotides match TRBD1. Losses at the gene ends were 6 bases for V and 0 bases for J; bases not matched to a gene: 9. This CDR3 spans 16 amino acids. Looked up from germline, CDR1 is KGHSH and CDR2 is LQKENI. The CDR3, as DNA: TGTGCCAGCTCGCCAACAGGGGGGCTACTGAACACTGAAGCTTTCTTT. This gives the protein CASSPTGGLLNTEAFF.

This clone has just a few counts. V gene TRBV10-1 combines with J gene TRBJ1-2; D may be TRBD1 (5 bases). The V end was cut by 7 bases, the J end by 8 bases, with 11 bases between. The CDR3 has 11 residues. Germline assignment: CDR1 WNHNN and CDR2 SYGVQD (reference sequence). The CDR3 protein is CASTQVRGYTF. The CDR3 nucleotides read TGCGCCAGCACACAGGTGCGAGGCTACACCTTC.

This chain uses TRBV5-4 with TRBJ2-1, with 9 bases aligning to TRBD2. Germline-derived CDR1 and CDR2 are SGHNT and YYREEE (reference sequence). Losses at the gene ends were 3 bases for V and 5 bases for J; bases not matched to a gene: 9. The CDR3 consists of 16 residues. In DNA, the CDR3 is TGTGCCAGCAGCTCACGAGCGGGGGGAGGGAACAATGAGCAGTTCTTC. This sequence encodes CASSSRAGGGNNEQFF. The full variable domain, in which reference TRBV5-4 and TRBJ2-1 provide the parts outside the CDR3, is ETGVTQSPTHLIKTRGQQVTLRCSSQSGHNTVSWYQQALGQGPQFIFQYYREEENGRGNFPPRFSGLQFPNYSSELNVNALELDDSALYLCASSSRAGGGNNEQFFGPGTRLTVL.

This CDR3 is CASSIGGALAGAEQYF. DNA for the CDR3: TGTGCCAGTAGTATCGGAGGGGCTCTAGCGGGAGCTGAGCAGTACTTC. The V gene is TRBV19, the J gene TRBJ2-7; 10 bases are shared with TRBD2. CDR1 and CDR2 from the germline V gene are LNHDA and SQIVND (reference sequence). The V segment lost 3 bases and the J segment 7 bases; nucleotides outside the gene matches: 12. The CDR3 has 16 amino acids.

The chain is built from TRBV5-5 and TRBJ1-1, with 8 positions matching TRBD1. V shed 2 bases and J 5 bases; nucleotides not matched to a gene: 5. The CDR3 totals 14 residues. Per the germline V gene, CDR1 is SGHKS and CDR2 is YYEKEE (reference sequence). The DNA of the CDR3 is TGTGCCAGCAGCTTCCAGGGGGCCGGGACTGAAGCTTTCTTT. Residues: CASSFQGAGTEAFF.

In its sample, this clone was seen once. The chain links TRBV9 to TRBJ2-3; D possibly corresponds to TRBD1 (5 bases). The CDR3 has 14 residues. The V end lost 1 base, the J end lost 11 bases, and 17 bases lay between the germline ends. The V gene's germline CDR1 is SGDLS and CDR2 YYNGEE. The CDR3 bases are TGTGCCAGCAGCGTAATGGGGCCTACTCGGGTGCAGTATTTT. Translating gives CASSVMGPTRVQYF.